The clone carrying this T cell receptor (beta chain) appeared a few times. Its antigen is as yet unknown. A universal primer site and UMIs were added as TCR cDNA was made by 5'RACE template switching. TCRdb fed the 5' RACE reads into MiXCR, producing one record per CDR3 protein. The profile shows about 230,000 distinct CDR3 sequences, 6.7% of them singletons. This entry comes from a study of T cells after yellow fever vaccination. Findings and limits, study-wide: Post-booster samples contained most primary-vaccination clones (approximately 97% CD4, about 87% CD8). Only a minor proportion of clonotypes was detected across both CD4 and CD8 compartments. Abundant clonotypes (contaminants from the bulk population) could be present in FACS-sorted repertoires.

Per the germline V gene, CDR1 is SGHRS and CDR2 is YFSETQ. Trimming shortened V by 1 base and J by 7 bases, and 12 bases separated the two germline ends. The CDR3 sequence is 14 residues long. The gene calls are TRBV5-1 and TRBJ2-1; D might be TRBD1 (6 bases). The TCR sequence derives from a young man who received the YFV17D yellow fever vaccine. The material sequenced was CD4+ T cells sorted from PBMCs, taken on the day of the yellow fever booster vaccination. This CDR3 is CASSLQTGGNEQFF. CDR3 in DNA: TGCGCCAGCAGCTTGCAGACAGGCGGTAATGAGCAGTTCTTC.